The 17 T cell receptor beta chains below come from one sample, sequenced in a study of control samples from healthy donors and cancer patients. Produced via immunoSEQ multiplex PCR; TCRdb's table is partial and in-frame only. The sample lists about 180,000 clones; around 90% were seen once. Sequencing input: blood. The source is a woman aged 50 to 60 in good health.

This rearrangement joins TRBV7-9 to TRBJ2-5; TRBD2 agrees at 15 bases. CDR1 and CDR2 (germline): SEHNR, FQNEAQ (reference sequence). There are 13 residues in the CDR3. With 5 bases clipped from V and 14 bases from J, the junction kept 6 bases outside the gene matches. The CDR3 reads CASSPGLAGGPYF. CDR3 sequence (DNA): TGTGCCAGCAGCCCGGGACTAGCGGGAGGACCTTACTTC. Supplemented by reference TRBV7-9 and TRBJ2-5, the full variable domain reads DTGVSQNPRHKITKRGQNVTFRCDPISEHNRLYWYRQTLGQGPEFLTYFQNEAQLEKSRLLSDRFSAERPKGSFSTLEIQRTEQGDSAMYLCASSPGLAGGPYFGPGTRLLVL.

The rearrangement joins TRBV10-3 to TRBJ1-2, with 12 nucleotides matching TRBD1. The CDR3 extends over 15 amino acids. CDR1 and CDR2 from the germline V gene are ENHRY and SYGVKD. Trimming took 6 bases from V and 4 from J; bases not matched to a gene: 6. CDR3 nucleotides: TGTGCCATCAGAGGGGACAGGGGGCGTCTCTATGGCTACACCTTC. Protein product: CAIRGDRGRLYGYTF.

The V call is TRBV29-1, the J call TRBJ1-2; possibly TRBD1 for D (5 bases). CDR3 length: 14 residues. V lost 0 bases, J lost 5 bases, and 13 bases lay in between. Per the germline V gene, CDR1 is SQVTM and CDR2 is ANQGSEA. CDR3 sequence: CSVEDGDGEYGYTF. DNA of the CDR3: TGCAGCGTTGAAGACGGGGACGGGGAGTATGGCTACACCTTC. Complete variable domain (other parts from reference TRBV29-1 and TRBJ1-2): SAVISQKPSRDICQRGTSLTIQCQVDSQVTMMFWYRQQPGQSLTLIATANQGSEATYESGFVIDKFPISRPNLTFSTLTVSNMSPEDSSIYLCSVEDGDGEYGYTFGSGTRLTVV.

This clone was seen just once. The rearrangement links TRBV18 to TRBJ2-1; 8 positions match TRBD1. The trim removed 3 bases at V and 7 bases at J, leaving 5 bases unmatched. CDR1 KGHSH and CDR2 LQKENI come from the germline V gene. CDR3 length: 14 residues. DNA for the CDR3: TGTGCCAGCTCACCTCCGACAGGGGAAAATGAGCAGTTCTTC. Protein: CASSPPTGENEQFF. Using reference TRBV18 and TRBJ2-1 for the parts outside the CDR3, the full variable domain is NAGVMQNPRHLVRRRGQEARLRCSPMKGHSHVYWYRQLPEEGLKFMVYLQKENIIDESGMPKERFSAEFPKEGPSILRIQQVVRGDSAAYFCASSPPTGENEQFFGPGTRLTVL.

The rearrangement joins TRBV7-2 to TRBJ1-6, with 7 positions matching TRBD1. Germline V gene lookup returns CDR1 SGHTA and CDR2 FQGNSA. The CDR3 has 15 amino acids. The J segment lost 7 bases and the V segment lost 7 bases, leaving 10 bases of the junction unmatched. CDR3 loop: CASKGTVTLNSPLHF. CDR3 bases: TGTGCCAGCAAGGGGACAGTTACTCTAAATTCACCCCTCCACTTT.

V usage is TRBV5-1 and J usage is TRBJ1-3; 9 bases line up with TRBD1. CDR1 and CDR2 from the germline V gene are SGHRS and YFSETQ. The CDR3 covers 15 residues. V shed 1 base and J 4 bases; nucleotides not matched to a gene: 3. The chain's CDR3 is CASSLMGQGGNTIYF. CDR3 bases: TGCGCCAGCAGCTTGATGGGACAGGGAGGAAACACCATATATTTT.

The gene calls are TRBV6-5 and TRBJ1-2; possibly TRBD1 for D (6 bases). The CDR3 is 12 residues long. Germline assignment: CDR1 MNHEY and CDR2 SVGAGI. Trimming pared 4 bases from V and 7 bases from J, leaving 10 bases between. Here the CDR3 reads CASSSPGAGYTF. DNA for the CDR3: TGTGCCAGCAGTTCCCCAGGGGCTGGCTACACCTTC.

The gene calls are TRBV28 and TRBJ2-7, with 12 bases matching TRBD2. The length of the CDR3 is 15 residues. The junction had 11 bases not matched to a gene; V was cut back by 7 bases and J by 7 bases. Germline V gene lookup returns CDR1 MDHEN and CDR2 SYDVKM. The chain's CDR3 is CASTKLAGGPGEQYF. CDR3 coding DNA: TGTGCCAGCACCAAACTAGCGGGAGGACCCGGGGAGCAGTACTTC.

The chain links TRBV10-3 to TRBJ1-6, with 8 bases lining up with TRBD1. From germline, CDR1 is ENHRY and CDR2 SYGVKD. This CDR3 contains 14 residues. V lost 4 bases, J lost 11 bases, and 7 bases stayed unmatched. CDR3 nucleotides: TGTGCCATCAGTGCCACAGGGGGAGAGACACCCCTCCACTTT. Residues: CAISATGGETPLHF.

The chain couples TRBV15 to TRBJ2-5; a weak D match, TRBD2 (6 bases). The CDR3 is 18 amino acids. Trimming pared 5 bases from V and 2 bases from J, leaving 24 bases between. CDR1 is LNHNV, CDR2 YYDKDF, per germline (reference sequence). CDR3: CATSPGLGSNLDQETQYF. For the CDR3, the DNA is TGTGCCACCAGCCCGGGACTTGGTTCCAACCTAGATCAAGAGACCCAGTACTTC.

The chain's CDR3 is CASSLSYTGELFF. The CDR3 coding sequence is TGTGCCAGCAGCTTGAGTTACACCGGGGAGCTGTTTTTT. This chain joins TRBV11-3 and TRBJ2-2; D gene ambiguous. CDR3 length: 13 residues. Germline V gene lookup returns CDR1 SGHNT and CDR2 YENEEA. With 3 bases removed from V and 3 bases from J, the gap between germline ends came to 5 bases.

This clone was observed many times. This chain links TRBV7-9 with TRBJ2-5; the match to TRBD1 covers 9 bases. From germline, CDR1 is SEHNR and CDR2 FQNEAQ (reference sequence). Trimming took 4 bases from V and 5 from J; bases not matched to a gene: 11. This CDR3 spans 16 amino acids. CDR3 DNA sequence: TGTGCCAGCAGCTCCACCGGGACAGGGTTTTTGGAGACCCAGTACTTC. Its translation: CASSSTGTGFLETQYF.

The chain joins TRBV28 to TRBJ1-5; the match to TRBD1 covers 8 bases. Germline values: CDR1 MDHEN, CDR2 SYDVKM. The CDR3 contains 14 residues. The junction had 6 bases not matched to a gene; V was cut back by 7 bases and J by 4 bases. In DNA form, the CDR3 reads TGTGCCAGCATCTTACAGGGGGGGAATCAGCCCCAGCATTTT. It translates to CASILQGGNQPQHF. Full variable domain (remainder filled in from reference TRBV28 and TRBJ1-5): DVKVTQSSRYLVKRTGEKVFLECVQDMDHENMFWYRQDPGLGLRLIYFSYDVKMKEKGDIPEGYSVSREKKERFSLILESASTNQTSMYLCASILQGGNQPQHFGDGTRLSIL.

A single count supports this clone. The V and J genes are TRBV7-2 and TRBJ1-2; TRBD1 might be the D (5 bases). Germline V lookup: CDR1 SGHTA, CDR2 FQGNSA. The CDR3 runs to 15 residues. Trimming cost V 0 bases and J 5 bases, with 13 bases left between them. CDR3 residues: CASSLAAGSGYGYTF. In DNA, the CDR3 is TGTGCCAGCAGCTTAGCGGCAGGGTCGGGGTATGGCTACACCTTC.

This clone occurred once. In DNA form, the CDR3 reads TGCGCCAGCAGCCAAGACCCGCTACTTGACAGGGGAGATCCCTACGAGCAGTACTTC. It codes for CASSQDPLLDRGDPYEQYF. This chain uses TRBV4-3 with TRBJ2-7; 8 bases are shared with TRBD1. This CDR3 contains 19 residues. Germline trimming cut 0 bases from V and 2 bases from J; bases unmatched to any gene: 15. Per germline, CDR1 LGHNA and CDR2 YSLEER.

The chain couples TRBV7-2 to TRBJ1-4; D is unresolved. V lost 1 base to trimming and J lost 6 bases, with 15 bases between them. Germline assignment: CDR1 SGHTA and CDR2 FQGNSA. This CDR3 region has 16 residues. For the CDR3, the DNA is TGTGCCAGCAGCTTAGGGGGTGGGGAAAGGGATGAAAAACTGTTTTTT. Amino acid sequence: CASSLGGGERDEKLFF.

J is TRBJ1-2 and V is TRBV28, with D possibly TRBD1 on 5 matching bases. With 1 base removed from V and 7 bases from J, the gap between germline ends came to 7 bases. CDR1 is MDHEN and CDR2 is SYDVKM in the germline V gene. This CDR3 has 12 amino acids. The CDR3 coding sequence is TGTGCCAGCAGTTTATCCGGGGGTGGCTACACCTTC. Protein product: CASSLSGGGYTF.